The 18 T cell receptor beta chains in this list originate from one sample, sequenced in a study of cytomegalovirus exposure and HLA in healthy donors. PCR employed 60 Vbeta and 13 Jbeta primers. Measured with immunoSEQ multiplex PCR; TCRdb has only the in-frame clones, and not every one. This table holds 100,000 to 150,000 clones, 74% found once. Sequenced: PBMCs. These receptors came from a man aged 40-55 years in good health and CMV-seropositive.

The rearrangement joins TRBV15 to TRBJ1-2; D may be TRBD1 (6 bases). The CDR3 spans 15 residues. From germline, CDR1 is LNHNV and CDR2 YYDKDF (reference sequence). Trimming removed 3 bases at V and 1 base at J, with 12 bases between. This CDR3 reads CATSRRTEINYGYTF. CDR3 bases: TGTGCCACCAGCAGGCGGACAGAAATTAACTATGGCTACACCTTC.

The chain joins TRBV5-8 to TRBJ1-1, with D maybe TRBD1 (5 bases). CDR3 length: 17 amino acids. Per the germline V gene, CDR1 is SGHTS and CDR2 is YDEGEE. V dropped 3 bases and J dropped 1 base, with 19 bases sitting between them. CDR3 sequence: CASSSPVQTGGNTEAFF. The CDR3 DNA reads TGTGCCAGCAGCTCCCCCGTCCAAACGGGGGGGAACACTGAAGCTTTCTTT.

This clone was seen a few times. The rearrangement uses TRBV2 and TRBJ2-5, with 11 positions matching TRBD2. The J call is in doubt because the DNA end fits TRBJ2-7 better. The CDR3 is made up of 15 amino acids. Looked up from germline, CDR1 is SNHLY and CDR2 is FYNNEI. The CDR3 here is CASSVISGRADEQYF. As DNA, the CDR3 is TGTGCCAGCAGTGTCATTAGCGGGAGGGCCGACGAGCAGTACTTC.

V is TRBV7-9 and J is TRBJ1-4; D may be TRBD1 (6 bases). Germline loops: CDR1 SEHNR, CDR2 FQNEAQ (reference sequence). The V end was cut by 1 base, the J end by 5 bases, with 11 bases between. This CDR3 has 15 amino acids. CDR3 in amino acids: CASSLGDRPNEKLFF. The CDR3 nucleotides are TGTGCCAGCAGCTTAGGAGACAGGCCGAATGAAAAACTGTTTTTT.

The chain couples TRBV7-9 to TRBJ1-1; maybe TRBD1 (6 bases). The CDR3 covers 17 residues. The V end lost 1 base, the J end lost 0 bases, and 15 bases lay between the germline ends. Germline-derived CDR1 and CDR2 are SEHNR and FQNEAQ (reference sequence). The CDR3 region is CASSLGDGGGLNTEAFF. The CDR3, as DNA: TGTGCCAGCAGCTTAGGAGATGGGGGCGGTTTGAACACTGAAGCTTTCTTT.

This clone has only a few counts. The chain employs TRBV7-9 and TRBJ1-2; TRBD1 matches 9 bases. CDR3 size: 15 residues. CDR1 SEHNR and CDR2 FQNEAQ come from the germline V gene (reference sequence). J lost 8 bases, V lost 5 bases, and 12 bases had no gene match. CDR3 bases: TGTGCCAGCAGCCCATGGACAGGGGCCAGTGGAGGCTACACCTTC. Protein product: CASSPWTGASGGYTF. Supplemented by reference TRBV7-9 and TRBJ1-2, the full variable domain reads DTGVSQNPRHKITKRGQNVTFRCDPISEHNRLYWYRQTLGQGPEFLTYFQNEAQLEKSRLLSDRFSAERPKGSFSTLEIQRTEQGDSAMYLCASSPWTGASGGYTFGSGTRLTVV.

The chain recombines TRBV13 with TRBJ2-1; the D gene is possibly TRBD1 (6 bases). Per the germline V gene, CDR1 is PRHDT and CDR2 is FYEKMQ (reference sequence). This CDR3 is built from 15 residues. Trimming removed 5 bases at V and 3 bases at J, with 14 bases between. The chain's CDR3 is CASSPGAGFYNEQFF. For the CDR3, the DNA is TGTGCCAGCAGCCCAGGGGCAGGATTCTACAATGAGCAGTTCTTC.

This clone was seen just once. The gene calls are TRBV18 and TRBJ1-3; D uncertain. This CDR3 is built from 13 residues. V was shortened by 5 bases and J by 0 bases, with 5 bases between the two germline ends. Germline V gene data show CDR1 as KGHSH and CDR2 as LQKENI. CDR3 residues: CASSASSGNTIYF. As DNA, the CDR3 is TGTGCCAGCTCAGCCAGCTCTGGAAACACCATATATTTT.

This clone has only a few counts. The gene calls are TRBV7-6 and TRBJ2-5; TRBD1 matches 8 bases. Germline V gene sequence: CDR1 SGHVS, CDR2 FNYEAQ. The V segment lost 2 bases and the J segment 5 bases; nucleotides outside the gene matches: 13. This CDR3 contains 17 residues. The CDR3 loop reads CASSLTPPTGGWETQYF. Written as DNA, the CDR3 is TGTGCCAGCAGCTTAACCCCACCCACAGGGGGTTGGGAGACCCAGTACTTC.

This clone was seen only a few times. This chain uses TRBV10-3 with TRBJ2-7; 10 bases line up with TRBD1. From germline, CDR1 is ENHRY and CDR2 SYGVKD. The CDR3 consists of 18 residues. V gave up 3 bases and J gave up 0 bases; unmatched junction bases: 11. The CDR3 reads CAISDKGQGPSSSYEQYF. CDR3 DNA: TGTGCCATCAGTGATAAGGGACAGGGGCCCTCGAGCTCCTACGAGCAGTACTTC.

This chain connects TRBV6-6 to TRBJ2-1, with TRBD2 matching 8 bases. V shed 5 bases and J 9 bases; nucleotides not matched to a gene: 12. There are 15 residues in the CDR3. In germline, CDR1 is MNHNY, CDR2 SVGAGI (reference sequence). The CDR3 sequence is CASSQDAGGRGEQFF. CDR3 DNA sequence: TGTGCCAGCAGTCAAGACGCGGGAGGCCGGGGTGAGCAGTTCTTC.

V gene TRBV5-1 combines with J gene TRBJ2-3; TRBD1 matches at 10 bases. The germline V gene encodes CDR1 SGHRS and CDR2 YFSETQ. The CDR3 consists of 17 residues. J lost 3 bases, V lost 2 bases, and 9 bases had no gene match. The CDR3, as DNA: TGCGCCAGCAGCTTTCCAAAAGGGACAGGGGCGACAGATACGCAGTATTTT. Translating gives CASSFPKGTGATDTQYF.

The V call is TRBV6-1, the J call TRBJ1-4; weak D call: TRBD1 (5 bases). The CDR3 runs to 13 residues. V lost 1 base and J lost 7, with 7 bases in between. The V gene's germline CDR1 is MNHNS and CDR2 SASEGT. CDR3 DNA sequence: TGTGCCAGCAGTGAAGGCAGGGTTGAAAAACTGTTTTTT. Protein sequence: CASSEGRVEKLFF.

J is TRBJ1-6 and V is TRBV27; D remains ambiguous. V lost 4 bases and J 1 base, leaving 5 bases between the germline ends. CDR3 length: 14 amino acids. The germline CDR1 and CDR2 sequences are MNHEY and SMNVEV (reference sequence). In DNA form, the CDR3 reads TGTGCCAGCAGTTGGCAGTCCTATAATTCACCCCTCCACTTT. Residues: CASSWQSYNSPLHF.

Note on this clone: Relative to the germline gene, one junction end is altered; a read error may explain this. The chain recombines TRBV7-8 with TRBJ2-2; TRBD2 might be the D (5 bases). The V gene's germline CDR1 is SGHVS and CDR2 FQNEAQ. There are 12 residues in the CDR3. In DNA, the CDR3 is TGTGCCAGCAGCTCACACACCGGGGAGCTGCTTTTT. Its protein product is CASSSHTGELLF. The full variable domain, completed using reference TRBV7-8 and TRBJ2-2, is GAGVSQSPRYKVAKRGQDVALRCDPISGHVSLFWYQQALGQGPEFLTYFQNEAQLDKSGLPSDRFFAERPEGSVSTLKIQRTQQEDSAVYLCASSSHTGELLFGEGSRLTVL.

This clone was counted only a few times. The chain combines TRBV28 with TRBJ1-4, with 7 bases matching TRBD1. V shed 4 bases and J 8 bases; nucleotides not matched to a gene: 13. The CDR3 has 16 amino acids. Germline CDR1 MDHEN, CDR2 SYDVKM. The CDR3 DNA is TGTGCCAGCAGTTCACCAGGGGGAAGGGTTGCGGAAAAACTGTTTTTT. It yields the protein CASSSPGGRVAEKLFF.

The chain carries TRBV28 and TRBJ2-7, with 8 bases lining up with TRBD1. Looked up from germline, CDR1 is MDHEN and CDR2 is SYDVKM. The CDR3 consists of 17 residues. The ends lost 4 bases at V and 4 bases at J; junction bases unmatched: 15. The chain's CDR3 is CASSSTTRARGLYEQYF. CDR3 DNA: TGTGCCAGCAGTTCGACTACCCGAGCCAGGGGGCTTTACGAGCAGTACTTC.

The V gene is TRBV5-4, the J gene TRBJ1-1; a possible D gene is TRBD1 (6 bases). Germline V gene sequence: CDR1 SGHNT, CDR2 YYREEE (reference sequence). The germline V and J ends were trimmed by 1 base and 8 bases, with 6 bases remaining between them. This CDR3 spans 11 amino acids. The CDR3 here is CASSLTGEAFF. The CDR3 DNA is TGTGCCAGCAGCTTGACAGGGGAAGCTTTCTTT.